This passage covers 28 T cell receptor beta chains from one sample sequenced in a study of OX40 agonist ivuxolimab in advanced cancers. The repertoire was sequenced with immunoSEQ multiplex PCR; TCRdb's copy has only in-frame clones and lacks some. The sample contains 80,000 or so clones, roughly 86% of which appear only once. The sequencing here drew on CD4+ or CD8+ T cells sorted from blood, taken in a trial of the OX40 agonist ivuxolimab. The receptors here all came from an adult with an advanced solid tumor such as melanoma, head and neck, liver or kidney cancer.

The chain links TRBV29-1 to TRBJ2-7; D is unresolved. The CDR3 runs to 12 residues. V was pared by 7 bases and J by 2 bases, with 12 bases between. CDR1 is SQVTM, CDR2 ANQGSEA, per germline. CDR3 in DNA: TGCAGCGGCAGGACGGTTGCCTACGAGCAGTACTTC. Translation: CSGRTVAYEQYF.

The chain combines TRBV18 with TRBJ2-7; D is uncertain. The ends were cut back, 4 bases at V and 4 bases at J, with 5 bases in the middle. The CDR3 consists of 11 residues. Germline V gene sequence: CDR1 KGHSH, CDR2 LQKENI. CDR3 in amino acids: CASSLNYEQYF. CDR3 in DNA: TGTGCCAGCTCACTAAATTACGAGCAGTACTTC.

V gene TRBV18 combines with J gene TRBJ1-6; possible D gene TRBD1, 6 bases. This CDR3 comprises 20 residues. Between the trimmed V and J ends, which lost 3 bases and 1 base, there was a span of 22 bases. Germline CDR1 reads KGHSH; CDR2 reads LQKENI. In DNA form, the CDR3 reads TGTGCCAGCTCACCCCTGACAGGAGCCCTCTCTAGGTCCTATAATTCACCCCTCCACTTT. It is translated as CASSPLTGALSRSYNSPLHF. The full variable domain, in which reference TRBV18 and TRBJ1-6 provide the parts outside the CDR3, is NAGVMQNPRHLVRRRGQEARLRCSPMKGHSHVYWYRQLPEEGLKFMVYLQKENIIDESGMPKERFSAEFPKEGPSILRIQQVVRGDSAAYFCASSPLTGALSRSYNSPLHFGNGTRLTVT.

The J gene is TRBJ2-5, the V gene TRBV2; TRBD1 or TRBD2 may be the D gene (5 bases each). Germline CDR1 reads SNHLY; CDR2 reads FYNNEI. The CDR3 totals 15 residues. V was shortened by 2 bases and J by 5 bases, with 15 bases between the two germline ends. The CDR3 loop reads CASSERGAPFETQYF. The CDR3 DNA is TGTGCCAGCAGTGAAAGGGGAGCACCGTTCGAGACCCAGTACTTC.

The gene calls are TRBV11-2 and TRBJ2-5, with 8 bases fitting TRBD2. From germline, CDR1 is SGHAT and CDR2 FQNNGV. Germline trimming cut 7 bases from V and 5 bases from J; bases unmatched to any gene: 12. This CDR3 spans 15 amino acids. The CDR3, as DNA: TGTGCCAGCAAGGCTACCCCTTCGGGAGGGGAGACCCAGTACTTC. Its translation: CASKATPSGGETQYF.

This clone was found once. The gene calls are TRBV7-8 and TRBJ2-2; D may be TRBD2 (6 bases). The germline CDR1 and CDR2 sequences are SGHVS and FQNEAQ. V was cut by 5 bases and J by 0 bases, with 13 bases left in between. This CDR3 comprises 16 residues. CDR3 protein: CASSPGGMANTGELFF. The CDR3 nucleotides read TGTGCCAGCAGCCCCGGAGGGATGGCGAACACCGGGGAGCTGTTTTTT.

The chain couples TRBV7-9 to TRBJ2-7; 7 positions match TRBD1. The CDR3 consists of 13 residues. The V segment lost 4 bases and the J segment 0 bases; nucleotides outside the gene matches: 0. Germline CDR1 and CDR2: SEHNR and FQNEAQ (reference sequence). DNA of the CDR3: TGTGCCAGCAGCTCAGGGGGCTCCTACGAGCAGTACTTC. Translated: CASSSGGSYEQYF.

J is TRBJ1-5 and V is TRBV19; a possible D gene is TRBD1 (6 bases). The CDR3 covers 17 residues. Trimming cost V 6 bases and J 3 bases, with 21 bases left between them. Germline CDR1 is LNHDA and CDR2 is SQIVND (reference sequence). Here the CDR3 reads CASRLDGRTATNQPQHF. The CDR3 DNA sequence: TGTGCCAGTAGACTTGACGGACGGACAGCTACCAATCAGCCCCAGCATTTT. Based on the CDR3 plus reference TRBV19 and TRBJ1-5, the full variable domain is DGGITQSPKYLFRKEGQNVTLSCEQNLNHDAMYWYRQDPGQGLRLIYYSQIVNDFQKGDIAEGYSVSREKKESFPLTVTSAQKNPTAFYLCASRLDGRTATNQPQHFGDGTRLSIL.

The chain uses TRBV30 and TRBJ1-6; 10 bases are shared with TRBD1. The CDR3 is made up of 12 amino acids. The germline V gene encodes CDR1 GTSNPN and CDR2 SVGIG (reference sequence). As DNA, the CDR3 is TGTGCGCAGGGACAGGGGAATTCACCCCTCCACTTT. The encoded protein is CAQGQGNSPLHF.

DNA for the CDR3: TGTGCCAGCAGCGAACAGGGAGGGTCTAATGAAAAACTGTTTTTT. Translation: CASSEQGGSNEKLFF. V usage is TRBV7-9 and J usage is TRBJ1-4, with D perhaps matching TRBD1 (6 bases). Trimming removed 5 bases at V and 3 bases at J, with 13 bases between. The CDR3 totals 15 residues. Looked up from germline, CDR1 is SEHNR and CDR2 is FQNEAQ (reference sequence).

The V gene is TRBV27, the J gene TRBJ2-6; 10 bases are shared with TRBD1. Germline values: CDR1 MNHEY, CDR2 SMNVEV (reference sequence). This CDR3 has 18 residues. V lost 5 bases, J lost 0 bases, and 7 bases stayed unmatched. The CDR3 is CASSVTGTGVSGANVLTF. The CDR3 DNA sequence: TGTGCCAGCAGTGTAACCGGGACAGGGGTCTCTGGGGCCAACGTCCTGACTTTC.

CDR3 bases: TGTGCCATCAGTGGCCCGGACAGGGGGGGAGCTAACTATGGCTACACCTTC. Its translation: CAISGPDRGGANYGYTF. The V gene is TRBV10-3, the J gene TRBJ1-2, with TRBD1 matching 10 bases. The trim removed 4 bases at V and 0 bases at J, leaving 8 bases unmatched. CDR3 length equals 17 residues. The germline V gene has CDR1 ENHRY and CDR2 SYGVKD.

V is TRBV27 and J is TRBJ1-2, with 8 bases that match TRBD1. This CDR3 is built from 14 residues. Losses at the gene ends were 3 bases for V and 8 bases for J; bases not matched to a gene: 8. Looked up from germline, CDR1 is MNHEY and CDR2 is SMNVEV (reference sequence). CDR3 in amino acids: CASSFGDRTGGYTF. The CDR3 DNA reads TGTGCCAGCAGTTTTGGGGACAGGACGGGCGGCTACACCTTC.

This rearrangement joins TRBV28 to TRBJ1-6; no definite D call. The CDR3 loop spans 14 amino acids. Germline loops: CDR1 MDHEN, CDR2 SYDVKM. V lost 7 bases to trimming and J lost 1 base, with 8 bases between them. The CDR3 sequence is CASTGQSYNSPLHF. CDR3 nucleotide sequence: TGTGCCAGCACTGGGCAGTCCTATAATTCACCCCTCCACTTT.

The rearrangement joins TRBV6-1 to TRBJ2-7, with D hard to call. With 2 bases removed from V and 1 base from J, the gap between germline ends came to 18 bases. The V gene's germline CDR1 is MNHNS and CDR2 SASEGT. The CDR3 contains 17 residues. The CDR3 nucleotides are TGTGCCAGCAGTGAAATGTATTCTTTACTAAGATCCTACGAGCAGTACTTC. Amino acid sequence: CASSEMYSLLRSYEQYF.

The chain uses TRBV2 and TRBJ2-1; D is uncertain. V was pared by 7 bases and J by 7 bases, with 17 bases between. Per the germline V gene, CDR1 is SNHLY and CDR2 is FYNNEI. The CDR3 covers 14 residues. CDR3 in DNA: TGTGCCAGCAATAATCAGGCGTTAAAAAATGAGCAGTTCTTC. Translation: CASNNQALKNEQFF.

The chain recombines TRBV6-6 with TRBJ1-1; D not certain. V was trimmed by 0 bases and J by 8 bases, leaving 10 bases between them. The CDR3 loop spans 13 amino acids. In germline, CDR1 is MNHNY, CDR2 SVGAGI (reference sequence). The CDR3 region has the DNA TGTGCCAGCAGTTACTCGAGCAGTTACGAAGCTTTCTTT. Amino acid sequence: CASSYSSSYEAFF.

The genes are TRBV7-2 and TRBJ1-6, with TRBD1 matching over 12 bases. The J segment lost 10 bases and the V segment lost 4 bases, leaving 8 bases of the junction unmatched. The CDR3 loop spans 16 amino acids. Germline V gene lookup returns CDR1 SGHTA and CDR2 FQGNSA. CDR3 bases: TGTGCCAGCAGCTCCGACCGGGACAGGGGGCGATCACCCCTCCACTTT. Protein product: CASSSDRDRGRSPLHF.

This sequence joins TRBV29-1 and TRBJ1-1, with TRBD1 matching over 7 bases. The CDR3 runs 12 residues. Trimming cost V 7 bases and J 1 base; bases outside gene matches: 3. The germline CDR1 and CDR2 sequences are SQVTM and ANQGSEA. In DNA, the CDR3 is TGCAGCGCCAGACAGGGGAACACTGAAGCTTTCTTT. Its protein product is CSARQGNTEAFF. The whole variable domain, remainder taken from reference TRBV29-1 and TRBJ1-1, is SAVISQKPSRDICQRGTSLTIQCQVDSQVTMMFWYRQQPGQSLTLIATANQGSEATYESGFVIDKFPISRPNLTFSTLTVSNMSPEDSSIYLCSARQGNTEAFFGQGTRLTVV.

This chain connects TRBV5-4 to TRBJ1-2, with a possible D match to TRBD1 (5 bases). Trimming left V 0 bases short and J 0 bases short, with 21 bases between. The CDR3 loop spans 19 amino acids. The germline CDR1 and CDR2 sequences are SGHNT and YYREEE (reference sequence). The DNA of the CDR3 is TGTGCCAGCAGCTTGGCCAGCGGGGGAAATACCCGTCCTAACTATGGCTACACCTTC. Amino acid sequence: CASSLASGGNTRPNYGYTF.

The rearrangement joins TRBV2 to TRBJ2-2; D tentatively reads TRBD1 or TRBD2 (5 bases each). The CDR3 loop spans 13 amino acids. From germline, CDR1 is SNHLY and CDR2 FYNNEI. V was shortened by 4 bases and J by 8 bases, with 11 bases between the two germline ends. The CDR3 here is CASSVIGAGELFF. Here the CDR3 DNA reads TGTGCCAGCAGTGTAATCGGGGCGGGGGAGCTGTTTTTT.

This clone showed up just once. Other DNA sequences within the sample encode an identical CDR3. The chain is built from TRBV11-3 and TRBJ2-7, with 7 bases that match TRBD1. CDR1 is SGHNT and CDR2 is YENEEA in the germline V gene. J lost 0 bases, V lost 4 bases, and 6 bases had no gene match. This CDR3 has 15 residues. CDR3 nucleotide sequence: TGTGCCAGCAGCTCTAGACAGGGCGCCTCCTACGAGCAGTACTTC. Amino acids: CASSSRQGASYEQYF.

The rearrangement links TRBV5-1 to TRBJ2-3; possibly TRBD2 for D (6 bases). The CDR3 is made up of 15 amino acids. Germline CDR1 SGHRS, CDR2 YFSETQ. The V end was cut by 0 bases, the J end by 0 bases, with 8 bases between. In nucleotides, the CDR3 is TGCGCCAGCAGCTTGGACGGGACTAGCACAGATACGCAGTATTTT. It codes for CASSLDGTSTDTQYF. The full variable domain, completed using reference TRBV5-1 and TRBJ2-3, is KAGVTQTPRYLIKTRGQQVTLSCSPISGHRSVSWYQQTPGQGLQFLFEYFSETQRNKGNFPGRFSGRQFSNSRSEMNVSTLELGDSALYLCASSLDGTSTDTQYFGPGTRLTVL.

The chain links TRBV2 to TRBJ1-5; 9 positions match TRBD1. This CDR3 region has 13 residues. The J segment lost 7 bases and the V segment lost 6 bases, leaving 4 bases of the junction unmatched. Germline V gene sequence: CDR1 SNHLY, CDR2 FYNNEI. The CDR3 DNA follows: TGTGCCAGCAGCACGGACAGGGGACAGCCCCAGCATTTT. This gives the protein CASSTDRGQPQHF.

The V call is TRBV11-2, the J call TRBJ2-2; 11 nucleotides match TRBD1. Losses at the gene ends were 4 bases for V and 4 bases for J; bases not matched to a gene: 2. This CDR3 has 15 residues. CDR1 SGHAT and CDR2 FQNNGV come from the germline V gene. The CDR3 nucleotides read TGTGCCAGCAGCTCCGGGACAGGGGGCACCGGGGAGCTGTTTTTT. This sequence encodes CASSSGTGGTGELFF.

The rearrangement uses TRBV18 and TRBJ2-4; TRBD2 is a possible D gene (6 bases). This CDR3 region has 16 residues. V lost 3 bases and J lost 0, with 12 bases in between. Germline V gene lookup returns CDR1 KGHSH and CDR2 LQKENI. This chain's CDR3 is CASSPEGTLAKNIQYF. The CDR3 nucleotides are TGTGCCAGCTCACCTGAGGGGACTCTAGCCAAAAACATTCAGTACTTC.

This rearrangement joins TRBV7-3 to TRBJ2-3; no definite D call. The CDR3 consists of 14 residues. The V gene's germline CDR1 is SGHTA and CDR2 FQGTGA. Trimming pared 3 bases from V and 0 bases from J, leaving 7 bases between. The CDR3, as DNA: TGTGCCAGCAGCTTGGGCTTTAGCACAGATACGCAGTATTTT. Protein: CASSLGFSTDTQYF.

Written as DNA, the CDR3 is TGTGCCACCCTAGGGTTAGGGGAGACTAGCGGAAACTACAATGAGCAGTTCTTC. It encodes CATLGLGETSGNYNEQFF. The V and J genes are TRBV25-1 and TRBJ2-1; 9 bases are shared with TRBD2. The germline V gene has CDR1 MGHDK and CDR2 SYGVNS. The CDR3 runs to 18 residues. The J segment lost 3 bases and the V segment lost 10 bases, leaving 19 bases of the junction unmatched.